This entry is about one T cell receptor beta chain. The sample is drawn from a study of blood T cell repertoires in COVID-19. Participants' own reports of clinical history determined their cohort assignment. Sequencing was performed with immunoSEQ multiplex PCR; in TCRdb, only in-frame clones are kept and a portion is missing. Among more than 300,000 clones, 75% to 90% were seen once, and the ten largest hold approximately 5%. This CDR3 is 16 amino acids long. The V gene end was trimmed by 5 bases and the J gene end by 0 bases; junction bases not matched to a gene: 6. Germline V gene sequence: CDR1 SGHTA, CDR2 FQGNSA.

The sample comprised PBMCs or T cells enriched from blood (not recorded which). The TCR comes from a woman aged 50 to 60 who had recovered from COVID-19. V gene TRBV7-2 combines with J gene TRBJ2-7; 11 nucleotides match TRBD2. The DNA for the CDR3 is TGTGCCAGCAGCGTTAGCGGGAGGGTAAGCTCCTACGAGCAGTACTTC. Its protein product is CASSVSGRVSSYEQYF. The entire variable domain, with the rest obtained from reference TRBV7-2 and TRBJ2-7, is as follows: GAGVSQSPSNKVTEKGKDVELRCDPISGHTALYWYRQSLGQGLEFLIYFQGNSAPDKSGLPSDRFSAERTGGSVSTLTIQRTQQEDSAVYLCASSVSGRVSSYEQYFGPGTRLTVT.